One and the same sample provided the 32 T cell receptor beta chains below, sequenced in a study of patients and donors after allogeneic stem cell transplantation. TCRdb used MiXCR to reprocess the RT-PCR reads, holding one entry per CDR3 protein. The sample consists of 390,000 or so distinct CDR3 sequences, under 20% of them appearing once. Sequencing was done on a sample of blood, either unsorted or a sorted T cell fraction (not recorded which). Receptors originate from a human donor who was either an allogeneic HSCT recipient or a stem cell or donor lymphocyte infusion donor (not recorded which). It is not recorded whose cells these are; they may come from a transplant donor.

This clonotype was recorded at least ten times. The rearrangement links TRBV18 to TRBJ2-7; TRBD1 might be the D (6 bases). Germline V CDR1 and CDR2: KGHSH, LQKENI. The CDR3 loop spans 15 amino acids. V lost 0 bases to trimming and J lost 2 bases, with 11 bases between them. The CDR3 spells CASSPPFGQTYEQYF. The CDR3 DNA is TGTGCCAGCTCACCACCTTTTGGACAGACCTACGAGCAGTACTTC.

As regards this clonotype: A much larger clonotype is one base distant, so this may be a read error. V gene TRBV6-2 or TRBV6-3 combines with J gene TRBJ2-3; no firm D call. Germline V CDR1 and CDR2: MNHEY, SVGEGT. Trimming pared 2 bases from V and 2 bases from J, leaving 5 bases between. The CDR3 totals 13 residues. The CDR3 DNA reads TGTGCCAGCAGTTACCCTCCCACAGATACGCAGTATTTT. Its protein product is CASSYPPTDTQYF.

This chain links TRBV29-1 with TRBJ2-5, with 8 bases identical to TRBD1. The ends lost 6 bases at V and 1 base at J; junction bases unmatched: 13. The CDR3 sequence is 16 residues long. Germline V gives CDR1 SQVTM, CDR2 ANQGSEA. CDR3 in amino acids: CSVATSGGRPQETQYF. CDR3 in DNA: TGCAGCGTCGCGACCTCAGGGGGCCGCCCCCAAGAGACCCAGTACTTC.

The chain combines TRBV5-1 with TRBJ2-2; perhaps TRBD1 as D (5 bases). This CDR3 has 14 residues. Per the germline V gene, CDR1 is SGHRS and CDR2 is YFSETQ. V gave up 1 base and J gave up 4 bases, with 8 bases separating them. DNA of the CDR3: TGCGCCAGCAGCTTGTTTCAGGGCACCGGGGAGCTGTTTTTT. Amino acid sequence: CASSLFQGTGELFF.

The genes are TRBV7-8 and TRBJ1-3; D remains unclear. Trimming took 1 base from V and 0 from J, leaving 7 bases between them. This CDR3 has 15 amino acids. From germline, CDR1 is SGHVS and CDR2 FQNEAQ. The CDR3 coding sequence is TGTGCCAGCAGCTTAGAGACAATCTCTGGAAACACCATATATTTT. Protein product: CASSLETISGNTIYF.

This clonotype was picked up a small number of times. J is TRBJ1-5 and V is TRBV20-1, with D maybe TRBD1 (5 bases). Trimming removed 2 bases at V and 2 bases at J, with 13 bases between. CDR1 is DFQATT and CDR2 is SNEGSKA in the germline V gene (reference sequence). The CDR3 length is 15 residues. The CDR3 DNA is TGCAGTGCTAGATACGGCACCAGGGGCAATCAGCCCCAGCATTTT. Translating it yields CSARYGTRGNQPQHF.

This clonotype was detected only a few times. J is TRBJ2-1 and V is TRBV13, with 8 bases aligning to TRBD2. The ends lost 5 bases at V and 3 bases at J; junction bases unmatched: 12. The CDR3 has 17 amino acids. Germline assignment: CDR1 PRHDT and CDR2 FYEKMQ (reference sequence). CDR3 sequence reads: CASSLAVVAGFYNEQFF. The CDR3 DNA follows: TGTGCCAGCAGCCTGGCGGTGGTAGCGGGGTTCTACAATGAGCAGTTCTTC.

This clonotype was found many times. The CDR3 region has the DNA TGCAGCGTTGAAGGGGACTTAGATGAGCAGTTCTTC. Translated: CSVEGDLDEQFF. The chain links TRBV29-1 to TRBJ2-1, with TRBD2 as a possible D gene (6 bases). The CDR3 spans 12 residues. V was pared by 1 base and J by 8 bases, with 9 bases between. Germline assignment: CDR1 SQVTM and CDR2 ANQGSEA.

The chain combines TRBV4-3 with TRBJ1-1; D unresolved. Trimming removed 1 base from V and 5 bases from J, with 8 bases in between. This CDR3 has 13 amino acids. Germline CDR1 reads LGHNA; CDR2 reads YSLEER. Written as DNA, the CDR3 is TGCGCCAGCAGCCAAGGAGGAAAGACTGAAGCTTTCTTT. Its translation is CASSQGGKTEAFF.

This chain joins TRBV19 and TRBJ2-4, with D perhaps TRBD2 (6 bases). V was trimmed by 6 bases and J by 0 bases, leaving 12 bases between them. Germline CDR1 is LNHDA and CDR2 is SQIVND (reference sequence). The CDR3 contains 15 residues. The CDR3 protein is CASSPGGKAKNIQYF. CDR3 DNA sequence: TGTGCCAGTAGCCCCGGCGGGAAAGCCAAAAACATTCAGTACTTC.

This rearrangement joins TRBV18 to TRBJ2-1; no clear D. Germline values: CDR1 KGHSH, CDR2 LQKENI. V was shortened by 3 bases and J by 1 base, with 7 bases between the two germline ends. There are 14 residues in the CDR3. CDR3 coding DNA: TGTGCCAGCTCACCGGGTCGTTCCTACAATGAGCAGTTCTTC. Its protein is CASSPGRSYNEQFF.

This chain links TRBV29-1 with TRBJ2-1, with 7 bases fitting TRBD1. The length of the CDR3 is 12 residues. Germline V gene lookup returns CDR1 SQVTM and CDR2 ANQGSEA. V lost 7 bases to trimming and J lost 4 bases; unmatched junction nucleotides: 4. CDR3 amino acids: CSGHRGYNEQFF. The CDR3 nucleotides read TGCAGCGGGCACAGGGGATACAATGAGCAGTTCTTC.

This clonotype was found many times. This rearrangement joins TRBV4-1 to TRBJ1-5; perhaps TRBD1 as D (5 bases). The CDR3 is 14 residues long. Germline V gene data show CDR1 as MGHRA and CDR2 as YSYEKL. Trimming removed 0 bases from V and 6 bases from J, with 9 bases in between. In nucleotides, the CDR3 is TGCGCCAGCAGCCAAGACAGGGTTAGTCAGCCCCAGCATTTT. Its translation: CASSQDRVSQPQHF.

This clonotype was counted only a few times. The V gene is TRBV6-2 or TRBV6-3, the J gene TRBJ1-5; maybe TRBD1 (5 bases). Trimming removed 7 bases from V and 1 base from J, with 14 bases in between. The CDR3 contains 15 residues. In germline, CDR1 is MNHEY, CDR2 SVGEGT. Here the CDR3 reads CASKLRKGSNQPQHF. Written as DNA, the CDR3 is TGTGCCAGCAAACTTCGGAAGGGGAGCAATCAGCCCCAGCATTTT.

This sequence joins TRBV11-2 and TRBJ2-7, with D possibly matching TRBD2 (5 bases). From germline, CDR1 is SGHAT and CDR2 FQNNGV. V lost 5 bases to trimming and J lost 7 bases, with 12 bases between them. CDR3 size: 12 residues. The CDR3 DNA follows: TGTGCCAGCAGCCGCCGAGGGTGGGAGCAGTACTTC. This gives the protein CASSRRGWEQYF.

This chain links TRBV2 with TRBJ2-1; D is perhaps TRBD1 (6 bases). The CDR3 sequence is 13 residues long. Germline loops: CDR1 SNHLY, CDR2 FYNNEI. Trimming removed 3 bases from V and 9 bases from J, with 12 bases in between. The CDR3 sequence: CASSEGAEPEQFF. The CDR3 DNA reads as TGTGCCAGCAGTGAGGGGGCGGAGCCTGAGCAGTTCTTC.

The CDR3: CASSPHSGTAPEQYF. As DNA, the CDR3 is TGTGCCAGCAGTCCCCACTCCGGGACAGCCCCCGAGCAGTACTTC. The chain combines TRBV12-3 or TRBV12-4 with TRBJ2-7; 7 bases map to TRBD1. This CDR3 spans 15 amino acids. V lost 5 bases, J lost 6 bases, and 13 bases stayed unmatched.

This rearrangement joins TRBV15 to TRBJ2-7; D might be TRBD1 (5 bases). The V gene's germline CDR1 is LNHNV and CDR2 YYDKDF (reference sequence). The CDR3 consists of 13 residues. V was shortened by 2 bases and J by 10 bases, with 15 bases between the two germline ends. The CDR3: CATSRTKQDFQYF. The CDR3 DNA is TGTGCCACCAGCAGAACAAAACAGGATTTCCAGTACTTC. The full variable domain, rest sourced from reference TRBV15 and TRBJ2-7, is DAMVIQNPRYQVTQFGKPVTLSCSQTLNHNVMYWYQQKSSQAPKLLFHYYDKDFNNEADTPDNFQSRRPNTSFCFLDIRSPGLGDTAMYLCATSRTKQDFQYFGPGTRLTVT.

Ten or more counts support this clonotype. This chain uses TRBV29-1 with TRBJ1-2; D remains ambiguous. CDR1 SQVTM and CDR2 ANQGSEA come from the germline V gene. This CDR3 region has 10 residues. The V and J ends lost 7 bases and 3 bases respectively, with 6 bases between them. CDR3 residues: CSADDYGYTF. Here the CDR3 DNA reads TGCAGCGCGGATGACTATGGCTACACCTTC.

CDR3 sequence: CSVNNQVGGYTF. Written as DNA, the CDR3 is TGCAGCGTTAACAACCAGGTGGGCGGCTACACCTTC. The genes are TRBV29-1 and TRBJ1-2; no firm D call. The CDR3 loop spans 12 amino acids. V was shortened by 5 bases and J by 8 bases, with 15 bases between the two germline ends. Germline V lookup: CDR1 SQVTM, CDR2 ANQGSEA. Full variable domain (outside the CDR3, taken from reference TRBV29-1 and TRBJ1-2): SAVISQKPSRDICQRGTSLTIQCQVDSQVTMMFWYRQQPGQSLTLIATANQGSEATYESGFVIDKFPISRPNLTFSTLTVSNMSPEDSSIYLCSVNNQVGGYTFGSGTRLTVV.

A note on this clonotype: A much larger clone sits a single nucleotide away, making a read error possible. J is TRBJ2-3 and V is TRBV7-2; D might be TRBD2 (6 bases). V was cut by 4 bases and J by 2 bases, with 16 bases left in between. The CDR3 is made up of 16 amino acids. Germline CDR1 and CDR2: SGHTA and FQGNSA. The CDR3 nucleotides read TGTGCCAGCAGCTCTCATAGCGGTATCGCCACAGATACGCAGTATTTT. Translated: CASSSHSGIATDTQYF.

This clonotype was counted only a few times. The CDR3, as DNA: TGTGCCACCAGCAGAGATCCCTACGAGCAGTACTTC. The encoded protein is CATSRDPYEQYF. V gene TRBV15 combines with J gene TRBJ2-7; the D is unclear. Trimming pared 0 bases from V and 2 bases from J, leaving 2 bases between. Germline assignment: CDR1 LNHNV and CDR2 YYDKDF (reference sequence). This CDR3 is 12 amino acids long.

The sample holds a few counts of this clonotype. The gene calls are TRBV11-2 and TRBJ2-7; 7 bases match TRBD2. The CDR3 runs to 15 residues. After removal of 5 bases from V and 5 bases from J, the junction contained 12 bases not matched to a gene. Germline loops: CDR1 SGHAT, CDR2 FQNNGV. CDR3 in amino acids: CASSLSGIGLHEQYF. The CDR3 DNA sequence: TGTGCCAGCAGCCTGAGCGGGATAGGTCTTCACGAGCAGTACTTC.

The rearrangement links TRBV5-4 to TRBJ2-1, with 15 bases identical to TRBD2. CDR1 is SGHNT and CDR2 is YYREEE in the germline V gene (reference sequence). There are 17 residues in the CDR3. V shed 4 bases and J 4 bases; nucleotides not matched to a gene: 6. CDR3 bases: TGTGCCAGCAGCGCCCCGGGACTAGCGGGGGGTTACAATGAGCAGTTCTTC. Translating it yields CASSAPGLAGGYNEQFF.

The CDR3, as DNA: TGTGCCACCAGCTCCCGACTAGCGGGGGGGCGGGAGACCCAGTACTTC. Protein: CATSSRLAGGRETQYF. The rearrangement uses TRBV15 and TRBJ2-5; 14 bases match TRBD2. Germline-derived CDR1 and CDR2 are LNHNV and YYDKDF (reference sequence). The CDR3 extends over 16 amino acids. The ends lost 5 bases at V and 5 bases at J; junction bases unmatched: 7.

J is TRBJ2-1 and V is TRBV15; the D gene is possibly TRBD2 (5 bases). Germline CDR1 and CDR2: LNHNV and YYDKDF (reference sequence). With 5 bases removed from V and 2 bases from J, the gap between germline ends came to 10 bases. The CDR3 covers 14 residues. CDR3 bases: TGTGCCACCAGCGCGGAACTAGCCTACAATGAGCAGTTCTTC. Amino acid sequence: CATSAELAYNEQFF.

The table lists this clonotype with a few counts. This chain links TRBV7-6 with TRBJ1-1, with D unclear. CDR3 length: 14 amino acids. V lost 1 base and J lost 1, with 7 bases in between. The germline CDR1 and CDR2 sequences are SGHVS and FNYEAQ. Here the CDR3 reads CASSLDPGNTEAFF. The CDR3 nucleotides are TGTGCCAGCAGCTTAGATCCGGGGAACACTGAAGCTTTCTTT.

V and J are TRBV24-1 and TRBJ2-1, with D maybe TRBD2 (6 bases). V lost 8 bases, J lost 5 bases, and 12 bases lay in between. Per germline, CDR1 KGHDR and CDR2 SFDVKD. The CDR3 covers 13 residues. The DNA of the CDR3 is TGTGCCACCAATTCGGGGGTTGACAATGAGCAGTTCTTC. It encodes CATNSGVDNEQFF.

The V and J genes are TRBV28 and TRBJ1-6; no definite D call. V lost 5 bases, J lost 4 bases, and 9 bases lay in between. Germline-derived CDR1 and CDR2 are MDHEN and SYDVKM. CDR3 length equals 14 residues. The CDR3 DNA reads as TGTGCCAGCAGTCATTCCTCTTATAATTCACCCCTCCACTTT. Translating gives CASSHSSYNSPLHF. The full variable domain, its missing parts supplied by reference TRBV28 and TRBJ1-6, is DVKVTQSSRYLVKRTGEKVFLECVQDMDHENMFWYRQDPGLGLRLIYFSYDVKMKEKGDIPEGYSVSREKKERFSLILESASTNQTSMYLCASSHSSYNSPLHFGNGTRLTVT.

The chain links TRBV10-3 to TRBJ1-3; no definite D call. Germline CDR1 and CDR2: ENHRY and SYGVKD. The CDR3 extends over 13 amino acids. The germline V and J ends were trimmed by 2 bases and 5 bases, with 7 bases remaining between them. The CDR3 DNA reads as TGTGCCATCAGTGAGCCCGGTAGAAACACCATATATTTT. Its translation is CAISEPGRNTIYF.

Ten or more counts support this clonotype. In DNA, the CDR3 is TGTGCCAGCAGTTTTAACGCGGATACGCAGTATTTT. Translating it yields CASSFNADTQYF. V gene TRBV12-3 or TRBV12-4 combines with J gene TRBJ2-3; D uncertain. The V end lost 3 bases, the J end lost 6 bases, and 7 bases lay between the germline ends. CDR3 length equals 12 residues.

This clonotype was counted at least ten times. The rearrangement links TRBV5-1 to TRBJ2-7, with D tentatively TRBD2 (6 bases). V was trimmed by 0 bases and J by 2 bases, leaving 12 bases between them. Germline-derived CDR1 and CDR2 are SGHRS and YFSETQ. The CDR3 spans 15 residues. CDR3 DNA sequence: TGCGCCAGCAGCTTGGTGGCTAGCGCAACCTACGAGCAGTACTTC. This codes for CASSLVASATYEQYF.